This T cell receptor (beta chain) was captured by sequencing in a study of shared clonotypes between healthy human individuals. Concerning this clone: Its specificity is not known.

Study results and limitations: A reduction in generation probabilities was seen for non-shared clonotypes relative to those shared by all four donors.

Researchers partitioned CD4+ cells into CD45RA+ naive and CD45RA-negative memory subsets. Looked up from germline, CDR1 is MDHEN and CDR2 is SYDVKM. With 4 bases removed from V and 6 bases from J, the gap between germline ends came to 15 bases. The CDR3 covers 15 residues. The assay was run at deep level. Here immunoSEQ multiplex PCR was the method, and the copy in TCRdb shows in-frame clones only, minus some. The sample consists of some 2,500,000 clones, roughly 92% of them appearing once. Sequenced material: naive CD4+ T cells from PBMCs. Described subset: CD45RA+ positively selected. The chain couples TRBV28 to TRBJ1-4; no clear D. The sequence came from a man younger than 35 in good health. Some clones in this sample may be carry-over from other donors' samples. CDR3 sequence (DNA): TGTGCCAGCAGTTCCAGTGGAGGCCGGGATGAAAAACTGTTTTTT. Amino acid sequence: CASSSSGGRDEKLFF.